Below, 13 T cell receptor beta chains from the same sample are listed, as sequenced in a study of shared clonotypes between healthy human individuals. Assay used: immunoSEQ multiplex PCR; TCRdb lists only in-frame clones, some missing. Among millions of clones listed, roughly 91% were seen once. Cells designated naive CD8 were CD45RO-negative and were positively selected for CCR7, with terminally differentiated effector memory CD45RA+ cells excluded. Sequences were obtained from naive CD8+ T cells from PBMCs. Receptors were obtained from a man younger than 30 in good health. Some clones in this sample may be carry-over from other donors' samples.

The chain is built from TRBV9 and TRBJ2-7; D is possibly TRBD1 (6 bases). Trimming pared 0 bases from V and 6 bases from J, leaving 10 bases between. Germline assignment: CDR1 SGDLS and CDR2 YYNGEE. The length of the CDR3 is 13 residues. Written as DNA, the CDR3 is TGTGCCAGCAGCGTAGAAGGACAGACCGAGCAGTACTTC. Its translation: CASSVEGQTEQYF.

The table lists this clone with a count of one. V and J are TRBV10-3 and TRBJ2-7; 8 bases are a match to TRBD2. The CDR3 sequence is 14 residues long. Germline trimming cut 8 bases from V and 4 bases from J; bases unmatched to any gene: 10. Germline CDR1 is ENHRY and CDR2 is SYGVKD. The CDR3 here is CAILRAGGAYEQYF. CDR3 DNA sequence: TGTGCCATCCTCAGGGCGGGGGGCGCGTACGAGCAGTACTTC.

The V gene is TRBV7-8, the J gene TRBJ2-3; perhaps D is TRBD1 or TRBD2 (5 bases each). V lost 5 bases and J lost 1, with 16 bases in between. The germline gives CDR1 SGHVS, CDR2 FQNEAQ. The CDR3 covers 16 residues. This CDR3 reads CASSPLSRDGTDTQYF. CDR3 sequence (DNA): TGTGCCAGCAGCCCCTTATCTCGGGACGGCACAGATACGCAGTATTTT.

V gene TRBV6-5 combines with J gene TRBJ2-5; possibly TRBD1 for D (5 bases). Trimming cost V 1 base and J 4 bases, with 16 bases left between them. There are 16 residues in the CDR3. CDR1 MNHEY and CDR2 SVGAGI come from the germline V gene. The CDR3 here is CASSYFGWAGIETQYF. The DNA for the CDR3 is TGTGCCAGCAGTTACTTCGGTTGGGCAGGGATAGAGACCCAGTACTTC.

The V call is TRBV5-1, the J call TRBJ1-5; D is undetermined. The germline gives CDR1 SGHRS, CDR2 YFSETQ. Trimming removed 2 bases at V and 0 bases at J, with 15 bases between. CDR3 length: 17 amino acids. DNA of the CDR3: TGCGCCAGCAGCTTTAATGAAGACCTTTATAGCAATCAGCCCCAGCATTTT. Translated: CASSFNEDLYSNQPQHF.

The J gene is TRBJ2-7, the V gene TRBV4-1; D might be TRBD2 (5 bases). Germline CDR1 MGHRA, CDR2 YSYEKL. Trimming cost V 2 bases and J 0 bases, with 17 bases left between them. This CDR3 contains 17 residues. The CDR3 nucleotides are TGCGCCAGCAGCCAAACAAACCTATGGACTGACTCCTACGAGCAGTACTTC. This sequence encodes CASSQTNLWTDSYEQYF.

Comment on this clone: This specimen includes other DNA sequences encoding the same CDR3. The chain uses TRBV5-1 and TRBJ2-1; 9 bases map to TRBD1. The junction had 2 bases not matched to a gene; V was cut back by 0 bases and J by 7 bases. Germline V gives CDR1 SGHRS, CDR2 YFSETQ. This CDR3 spans 14 amino acids. The CDR3, as DNA: TGCGCCAGCAGCTTGGTAGGGACAGGGAATGAGCAGTTCTTC. As protein: CASSLVGTGNEQFF.

The chain links TRBV28 to TRBJ1-1; D might be TRBD1 (5 bases). The V end lost 2 bases, the J end lost 4 bases, and 17 bases lay between the germline ends. Germline values: CDR1 MDHEN, CDR2 SYDVKM. The CDR3 spans 16 residues. The CDR3 DNA sequence: TGTGCCAGCAGTTTACACTTCAGGGCCCTTGGCACTGAAGCTTTCTTT. Its translation is CASSLHFRALGTEAFF. Combining the CDR3 with reference TRBV28 and TRBJ1-1 gives the whole variable domain DVKVTQSSRYLVKRTGEKVFLECVQDMDHENMFWYRQDPGLGLRLIYFSYDVKMKEKGDIPEGYSVSREKKERFSLILESASTNQTSMYLCASSLHFRALGTEAFFGQGTRLTVV.

V is TRBV10-3 and J is TRBJ2-1, with 7 bases matching TRBD2. Germline V lookup: CDR1 ENHRY, CDR2 SYGVKD. CDR3 length: 15 residues. The trim removed 3 bases at V and 7 bases at J, leaving 9 bases unmatched. This CDR3 reads CAISELGGQANEQFF. The CDR3 nucleotides read TGTGCCATCAGTGAATTGGGAGGGCAGGCGAATGAGCAGTTCTTC.

The V and J genes are TRBV28 and TRBJ2-2, with D tentatively TRBD2 (5 bases). Trimming pared 0 bases from V and 5 bases from J, leaving 10 bases between. The CDR3 has 15 amino acids. The germline V gene encodes CDR1 MDHEN and CDR2 SYDVKM. For the CDR3, the DNA is TGTGCCAGCAGTTTATGGAGCGGAGGAACCGGGGAGCTGTTTTTT. Its protein product is CASSLWSGGTGELFF.

The chain recombines TRBV29-1 with TRBJ2-3; 7 nucleotides agree with TRBD1. V gave up 0 bases and J gave up 2 bases; unmatched junction bases: 5. The CDR3 runs to 15 residues. The germline V gene encodes CDR1 SQVTM and CDR2 ANQGSEA. The CDR3 nucleotides are TGCAGCGTTGAAGATCGGGACAGACCCACAGATACGCAGTATTTT. Translated: CSVEDRDRPTDTQYF.

The genes are TRBV14 and TRBJ2-1, with D tentatively TRBD2 (5 bases). Trimming shortened V by 5 bases and J by 8 bases, and 16 bases separated the two germline ends. The CDR3 runs to 14 residues. In germline, CDR1 is SGHDN, CDR2 FVKESK. CDR3 in amino acids: CASSYVGAGYEQFF. CDR3 sequence (DNA): TGTGCCAGCAGCTATGTGGGAGCCGGCTATGAGCAGTTCTTC.

This clone appeared once. The V call is TRBV6-5, the J call TRBJ1-1; 9 bases map to TRBD1. Looked up from germline, CDR1 is MNHEY and CDR2 is SVGAGI. This CDR3 has 15 residues. V shed 2 bases, J shed 4 bases, and the junction held 5 bases outside the gene matches. The CDR3 protein is CASSYDRGSGTEAFF. CDR3 in DNA: TGTGCCAGCAGTTACGACAGGGGGTCGGGCACTGAAGCTTTCTTT.